Each of the 14 T cell receptor beta chains below was sequenced from the same sample in a study of blood T cell repertoires in COVID-19. TCRdb's copy holds only in-frame clones and misses some; the assay was immunoSEQ multiplex PCR. The sample lists roughly 320,000 clones, roughly nine tenths occurring once. Sequencing was done on a sample of peripheral blood. The origin of the receptors is a woman aged 25 to 45 with COVID-19, enrolled during active disease.

This clone is a singleton in its sample. The chain joins TRBV4-1 to TRBJ1-2; D is undetermined. V was pared by 0 bases and J by 1 base, with 9 bases between. The CDR3 runs 15 residues. Germline CDR1 MGHRA, CDR2 YSYEKL. The CDR3, as DNA: TGCGCCAGCAGCCAAGAGTTTGGGCTTAACTATGGCTACACCTTC. Amino acid sequence: CASSQEFGLNYGYTF.

The chain links TRBV18 to TRBJ1-4; D unclear. Trimming stripped 1 base from V and 8 bases from J, with 8 bases between. The germline gives CDR1 KGHSH, CDR2 LQKENI. The CDR3 loop spans 13 amino acids. This chain's CDR3 is CASSPLFSEKLFF. The CDR3 DNA reads as TGTGCCAGCTCACCACTCTTTTCCGAAAAACTGTTTTTT.

The chain combines TRBV23-1 with TRBJ2-1, with D unclear. Being an ORF, TRBV23-1 has a function that is uncertain. The CDR3 spans 16 residues. V lost 1 base and J 0 bases, leaving 10 bases between the germline ends. The chain's CDR3 is CASSQFARSSYNEQFF. In DNA, the CDR3 is TGCGCCAGCAGTCAATTTGCGCGGAGCTCCTACAATGAGCAGTTCTTC.

The chain combines TRBV3-1 (or the pseudogene TRBV3-2) with TRBJ1-2; tentatively, D is TRBD1 (5 bases). V dropped 5 bases and J dropped 8 bases, with 15 bases sitting between them. The germline V gene encodes CDR1 LGHDT and CDR2 YNNKEL (reference sequence). The CDR3 extends over 13 amino acids. The CDR3, as DNA: TGTGCCAGCAGCGACCGACAGACGAGGGGCTACACCTTC. Translation gives CASSDRQTRGYTF.

The rearrangement joins TRBV4-1 to TRBJ2-7; maybe TRBD2 (6 bases). Per the germline V gene, CDR1 is MGHRA and CDR2 is YSYEKL. Trimming shortened V by 1 base and J by 0 bases, and 10 bases separated the two germline ends. CDR3 length: 15 residues. The CDR3 DNA reads as TGCGCCAGCAGCCAAGTGGAGGGCAGCTCCTACGAGCAGTACTTC. Protein sequence: CASSQVEGSSYEQYF.

This sequence joins TRBV2 and TRBJ2-2, with 10 bases fitting TRBD1. The CDR3 covers 15 residues. Trimming at V came to 6 bases and at J to 0 bases, leaving 1 base not matched to a gene. In germline, CDR1 is SNHLY, CDR2 FYNNEI. CDR3 loop: CASSGTGANTGELFF. The CDR3 DNA reads as TGTGCCAGCAGCGGGACAGGGGCGAACACCGGGGAGCTGTTTTTT.

The chain is built from TRBV3-1 (or the pseudogene TRBV3-2) and TRBJ1-1; a weak D match, TRBD1 (6 bases). Trimming took 3 bases from V and 1 from J, leaving 12 bases between them. CDR1 and CDR2 from the germline V gene are LGHDT and YNNKEL (reference sequence). The CDR3 runs to 15 residues. CDR3 nucleotide sequence: TGTGCCAGCAGCCAGTCAGGACAGCAGAACACTGAAGCTTTCTTT. This translates into CASSQSGQQNTEAFF.

V and J are TRBV2 and TRBJ1-2; possibly TRBD1 for D (6 bases). This CDR3 is 14 amino acids long. The germline V and J ends were trimmed by 5 bases and 9 bases, with 19 bases remaining between them. Looked up from germline, CDR1 is SNHLY and CDR2 is FYNNEI. The CDR3 nucleotides are TGTGCCAGCAGTATACCGGGGACACTGGCCCGCTACACCTTC. It encodes CASSIPGTLARYTF.

This clone appeared once. J is TRBJ2-3 and V is TRBV5-1; 9 bases match TRBD2. The CDR3 totals 15 residues. Germline CDR1 is SGHRS and CDR2 is YFSETQ. Trimming removed 5 bases from V and 0 bases from J; junction bases left unmatched: 4. This CDR3 is CASRQGLASTDTQYF. DNA of the CDR3: TGCGCCAGCAGACAGGGACTAGCAAGCACAGATACGCAGTATTTT.

J is TRBJ1-1 and V is TRBV2; tentative D call: TRBD1 (6 bases). Trimming removed 6 bases from V and 10 bases from J, with 12 bases in between. The CDR3 loop spans 11 amino acids. CDR1 is SNHLY and CDR2 is FYNNEI in the germline V gene. CDR3 loop: CASSEQGAAFF. The CDR3 bases are TGTGCCAGCAGCGAACAGGGCGCAGCTTTCTTT.

The rearrangement uses TRBV19 and TRBJ1-2, with 9 bases identical to TRBD1. Germline V CDR1 and CDR2: LNHDA, SQIVND (reference sequence). The CDR3 loop spans 14 amino acids. V gave up 5 bases and J gave up 3 bases; unmatched junction bases: 4. DNA of the CDR3: TGTGCCAGTAGTCCGGGACAGGGTGACTATGGCTACACCTTC. Amino acid sequence: CASSPGQGDYGYTF.

This clone was seen only a few times. The genes are TRBV6-5 and TRBJ2-1; TRBD1 aligns across 9 bases. Trimming cost V 6 bases and J 6 bases; bases outside gene matches: 6. Germline V gene data show CDR1 as MNHEY and CDR2 as SVGAGI. The CDR3 loop spans 14 amino acids. CDR3 residues: CASSRDRVFNEQFF. The CDR3 DNA sequence: TGTGCCAGCAGCAGGGACAGGGTCTTCAATGAGCAGTTCTTC.

The gene calls are TRBV10-3 and TRBJ1-2; 10 bases match TRBD1. V shed 8 bases, J shed 7 bases, and the junction held 7 bases outside the gene matches. Looked up from germline, CDR1 is ENHRY and CDR2 is SYGVKD. CDR3 length: 13 amino acids. For the CDR3, the DNA is TGTGCCATCGCGAGACAGGGGGCGCCTGGCTACACCTTC. It specifies CAIARQGAPGYTF.

The DNA for the CDR3 is TGTGCCAGCAGCCAGAATGAGGATGTTCAGCCCCAGCATTTT. Its protein is CASSQNEDVQPQHF. The rearrangement joins TRBV7-9 to TRBJ1-5; no clear D. The CDR3 covers 14 residues. V was cut by 5 bases and J by 6 bases, with 14 bases left in between. Germline V gene sequence: CDR1 SEHNR, CDR2 FQNEAQ (reference sequence).